The entry that follows covers one T cell receptor (beta chain) sequence. Its antigen remains unknown. V was trimmed by 3 bases and J by 6 bases, leaving 9 bases between them. CDR1 and CDR2 from the germline V gene are DFQATT and SNEGSKA (reference sequence). The CDR3 length is 11 residues. These data belong to a study of cytomegalovirus exposure and HLA in healthy donors. Broader study findings: The CMV antigen specificity of a few CMV-associated chains was confirmed through in vitro analysis.

The donors formed part of the approximately 120-subject validation cohort, distinct from the roughly 700-subject first cohort. Measured with immunoSEQ multiplex PCR; TCRdb has only the in-frame clones, and not every one. The sample shows 130,000 or so clones, just under 90% of them seen only once. This clonotype was obtained from a man aged 30 to 45 in good health and CMV-seronegative. J is TRBJ2-7 and V is TRBV20-1; no definite D call. The sequenced sample was PBMCs. The CDR3 region is CSASQYSEQYF. The CDR3 DNA is TGCAGTGCTAGCCAATACAGCGAGCAGTACTTC.